This paragraph covers one T cell receptor (beta chain) sequence. Patients in Seattle were enrolled during active infection, then followed longitudinally. This entry belongs to a study of blood T cell repertoires in COVID-19. Turning to the study itself: Sites in the United States, Italy and Spain provided acute and convalescent COVID-19 samples. The analysed material was cDNA or gDNA that came from T cells, B-cell-depleted T cells, or PBMCs.

In the original workflow: Reference gene primer amplification gave nucleated cell count estimates. The method was immunoSEQ multiplex PCR; TCRdb's version includes in-frame clones alone and lacks a portion of them. The V and J calls and clone size were taken over from that table, and D and trimming were inferred from the DNA. The sample includes approximately 200,000 clones, roughly four fifths seen only once; the top ten take roughly 7.8%. The sequenced material came from peripheral blood. The TCR originated in an elderly woman with COVID-19, enrolled during active disease.

DNA of the CDR3: TGTGCCAGCAGCTTAGCGGGGGGGTATAATCAGCCCCAGCATTTT. Its translation is CASSLAGGYNQPQHF. The chain couples TRBV7-2 to TRBJ1-5; possibly TRBD1 for D (5 bases). The CDR3 totals 15 residues. The V end lost 0 bases, the J end lost 4 bases, and 10 bases lay between the germline ends. CDR1 and CDR2 from the germline V gene are SGHTA and FQGNSA.